Each of the 26 T cell receptor beta chains below was sequenced from the same sample in a study of human T cells and chemical hapten exposure. Using its own MiXCR run on the RACE reads, TCRdb lists one record per CDR3 protein. The data contain a few hundred thousand distinct CDR3 sequences, approximately 8.4% of them seen just once; the ten biggest clones take up 2.3%. Time point indicated: pre-sensitization, week 0. Treatment specified: therapeutic diphenylcyclopropenone sensitization with weekly scalp DPC. Sample: whole blood, taken in connection with sensitization to the hapten diphenylcyclopropenone (DPC). All receptors come from a woman in her 40s with alopecia areata. Some clones in this sample may be carry-over from other donors' samples.

J is TRBJ1-1 and V is TRBV29-1; D gene ambiguous. CDR1 and CDR2 from the germline V gene are SQVTM and ANQGSEA. CDR3 length equals 13 residues. V was cut by 4 bases and J by 1 base, with 10 bases left in between. DNA of the CDR3: TGCAGCGTTGTAGGCCAATGGAACACTGAAGCTTTCTTT. Its translation is CSVVGQWNTEAFF. Drawing the rest from reference TRBV29-1 and TRBJ1-1, the complete variable domain is SAVISQKPSRDICQRGTSLTIQCQVDSQVTMMFWYRQQPGQSLTLIATANQGSEATYESGFVIDKFPISRPNLTFSTLTVSNMSPEDSSIYLCSVVGQWNTEAFFGQGTRLTVV.

This clonotype was picked up many times. The V and J genes are TRBV7-2 and TRBJ2-5; D is possibly TRBD1 or TRBD2 (5 bases each). Germline lookup yields CDR1 SGHTA and CDR2 FQGNSA. The germline V and J ends were trimmed by 2 bases and 3 bases, with 19 bases remaining between them. This CDR3 has 17 amino acids. CDR3 sequence (DNA): TGTGCCAGCAGCTTAACGGCTTTCGGGGCTGGGGAAGAGACCCAGTACTTC. This sequence encodes CASSLTAFGAGEETQYF.

The J gene is TRBJ1-3, the V gene TRBV4-1; possible D gene TRBD1, 5 bases. The V and J ends lost 2 bases and 4 bases respectively, with 15 bases between them. This CDR3 has 16 residues. Germline V gene sequence: CDR1 MGHRA, CDR2 YSYEKL. DNA for the CDR3: TGCGCCAGCAGCCAACGAGGGACGGGGAGGGGAAACACCATATATTTT. Translated, it gives CASSQRGTGRGNTIYF.

The chain recombines TRBV20-1 with TRBJ2-7, with a possible D match to TRBD1 (6 bases). The CDR3 is 13 amino acids. V was shortened by 5 bases and J by 3 bases, with 14 bases between the two germline ends. CDR1 and CDR2 (germline): DFQATT, SNEGSKA (reference sequence). In DNA, the CDR3 is TGCAGTGCTGGGGGACAATTCCTCTACGAGCAGTACTTC. Its translation is CSAGGQFLYEQYF.

This clonotype was seen only a few times. The chain is built from TRBV6-5 and TRBJ2-3; D gene unclear. CDR3 length: 13 amino acids. The V end lost 6 bases, the J end lost 3 bases, and 10 bases lay between the germline ends. CDR1 is MNHEY and CDR2 is SVGAGI in the germline V gene. In nucleotides, the CDR3 is TGTGCCAGCAGCCCGACCCGTACAGATACGCAGTATTTT. As protein: CASSPTRTDTQYF.

The V gene is TRBV29-1, the J gene TRBJ2-3; a possible D gene is TRBD2 (6 bases). The CDR3 covers 11 residues. Germline CDR1 is SQVTM and CDR2 is ANQGSEA. CDR3 loop: CSSLGGDTQYF. In nucleotides, the CDR3 is TGCAGTTCCTTGGGGGGAGATACGCAGTATTTT.

This clonotype was detected a few times. The chain has TRBV12-3 or TRBV12-4 and TRBJ1-3; 9 bases agree with TRBD1. V dropped 5 bases and J dropped 2; count of bases not matched to a gene: 7. The CDR3 has 16 residues. CDR3 DNA: TGTGCCAGCAGTCCACGACAGGGGGTGCCTGGAAACACCATATATTTT. Translated, it gives CASSPRQGVPGNTIYF.

This clonotype was detected a few times. In nucleotides, the CDR3 is TGTGCCAGCAGCCAGATCCGACCGGGATCCCTTATCGGAGAGACCCAGTACTTC. Its protein is CASSQIRPGSLIGETQYF. This chain links TRBV3-2 with TRBJ2-5; the D call TRBD1 from the table was never checked on the DNA. TRBV3-2 is assigned pseudogene status. The CDR3 loop spans 18 amino acids.

This chain uses TRBV12-3 or TRBV12-4 with TRBJ1-5; the match to TRBD1 covers 10 bases. The CDR3 extends over 13 amino acids. J was trimmed by 6 bases and V by 7 bases; bases with no gene match: 3. CDR3 sequence: CASIRTGGQPQHF. Here the CDR3 DNA reads TGTGCCAGCATCAGGACAGGGGGTCAGCCCCAGCATTTT.

The rearrangement uses TRBV29-1 and TRBJ2-1; 15 bases agree with TRBD2. The CDR3 loop spans 13 amino acids. V lost 7 bases to trimming and J lost 10 bases; unmatched junction nucleotides: 5. Germline loops: CDR1 SQVTM, CDR2 ANQGSEA. The CDR3 DNA reads TGCAGCGGCGGACTAGCGGGAGGGTTCGAGCAGTTCTTC. Translated, it gives CSGGLAGGFEQFF.

This clonotype was observed a handful of times. This chain connects TRBV4-1 to TRBJ2-3; D gene unclear. Trimming stripped 1 base from V and 2 bases from J, with 7 bases between. CDR1 is MGHRA, CDR2 YSYEKL, per germline. This CDR3 region has 14 residues. CDR3 nucleotide sequence: TGCGCCAGCAGCCAAGTAACGTTCACAGATACGCAGTATTTT. Its translation: CASSQVTFTDTQYF.

This clonotype was observed at least ten times. V usage is TRBV29-1 and J usage is TRBJ2-1; 7 bases agree with TRBD1. Germline V gene sequence: CDR1 SQVTM, CDR2 ANQGSEA. This CDR3 region has 15 residues. V gave up 3 bases and J gave up 2 bases; unmatched junction bases: 7. CDR3 DNA: TGCAGCGTTGACCGCCGGGACAGAGCCTACAATGAGCAGTTCTTC. Its protein is CSVDRRDRAYNEQFF.

This clonotype appeared many times. This chain uses TRBV10-3 with TRBJ2-1, with D possibly TRBD1 on 6 matching bases. Looked up from germline, CDR1 is ENHRY and CDR2 is SYGVKD. Trimming cost V 6 bases and J 0 bases, with 12 bases left between them. The CDR3 spans 15 residues. The CDR3 sequence is CAIRDEGGSYNEQFF. The CDR3 DNA follows: TGTGCCATCAGGGATGAAGGGGGCTCCTACAATGAGCAGTTCTTC.

This clonotype has just a few counts. This chain links TRBV29-1 with TRBJ2-7, with 7 nucleotides matching TRBD2. The CDR3 has 13 amino acids. J was trimmed by 4 bases and V by 5 bases; bases with no gene match: 8. Germline V lookup: CDR1 SQVTM, CDR2 ANQGSEA. The CDR3 sequence: CSVLGASGYEQYF. As DNA, the CDR3 is TGCAGCGTTTTAGGAGCTAGCGGATACGAGCAGTACTTC.

The chain links TRBV5-1 to TRBJ2-7; 9 bases fit TRBD2. This CDR3 comprises 14 residues. The V gene's germline CDR1 is SGHRS and CDR2 YFSETQ. V was pared by 4 bases and J by 2 bases, with 4 bases of the junction left unmatched. CDR3 sequence reads: CASSPTSGPYEQYF. The CDR3 nucleotides read TGCGCCAGCAGCCCGACTAGCGGCCCCTACGAGCAGTACTTC. The full variable domain, completed using reference TRBV5-1 and TRBJ2-7, is KAGVTQTPRYLIKTRGQQVTLSCSPISGHRSVSWYQQTPGQGLQFLFEYFSETQRNKGNFPGRFSGRQFSNSRSEMNVSTLELGDSALYLCASSPTSGPYEQYFGPGTRLTVT.

This clonotype was detected a few times. The gene calls are TRBV27 and TRBJ2-3; D is undetermined. Trimming removed 6 bases from V and 1 base from J, with 11 bases in between. The CDR3 has 14 amino acids. Germline assignment: CDR1 MNHEY and CDR2 SMNVEV (reference sequence). The CDR3 reads CASRGWSGTDTQYF. CDR3 nucleotide sequence: TGTGCCAGCAGGGGTTGGTCGGGCACAGATACGCAGTATTTT.

This chain links TRBV12-3 or TRBV12-4 with TRBJ2-7, with 8 bases lining up with TRBD2. V shed 1 base and J 2 bases; nucleotides not matched to a gene: 4. CDR3 length equals 15 residues. The CDR3 reads CASSLGLATAYEQYF. In DNA form, the CDR3 reads TGTGCCAGCAGTTTAGGACTAGCGACTGCCTACGAGCAGTACTTC.

Many counts were recorded for this clonotype. The chain joins TRBV7-2 to TRBJ2-1; TRBD2 agrees at 7 bases. Germline V gene lookup returns CDR1 SGHTA and CDR2 FQGNSA. The trim removed 5 bases at V and 7 bases at J, leaving 17 bases unmatched. This CDR3 spans 17 amino acids. The CDR3 loop reads CASSRWGAGGSYNEQFF. CDR3 sequence (DNA): TGTGCCAGCAGCCGTTGGGGAGCGGGCGGGAGTTATAATGAGCAGTTCTTC.

The table lists this clonotype with a few counts. As DNA, the CDR3 is TGTGCCAGCAGTTTTGGGAGTCCAGATACGCAGTATTTT. Its protein product is CASSFGSPDTQYF. The chain couples TRBV12-3 or TRBV12-4 to TRBJ2-3, with D perhaps TRBD2 (5 bases). V was shortened by 3 bases and J by 4 bases, with 8 bases between the two germline ends. The CDR3 has 13 residues.

This clonotype was counted many times. In DNA, the CDR3 is TGTGCCAGCAGTGAATTACCCAGGGGCACTGAAGCTTTCTTT. This translates into CASSELPRGTEAFF. This rearrangement joins TRBV6-1 to TRBJ1-1; tentatively, D is TRBD1 (6 bases). Germline CDR1 is MNHNS and CDR2 is SASEGT. The CDR3 runs to 14 residues. V gave up 2 bases and J gave up 4 bases, with 11 bases separating them.

This clonotype appeared a few times. The CDR3 spells CATGLTNNQPQHF. The CDR3, as DNA: TGTGCCACAGGTCTTACAAACAACCAGCCCCAGCATTTT. This chain connects TRBV15 to TRBJ1-5; D is unresolved. Trimming took off 9 bases at V and 7 bases at J, with 16 bases between the two ends. Germline V gives CDR1 LNHNV, CDR2 YYDKDF (reference sequence). This CDR3 is 13 amino acids long.

This rearrangement joins TRBV6-2 or TRBV6-3 to TRBJ2-3; D unclear. Trimming removed 5 bases at V and 9 bases at J, with 12 bases between. CDR3 length: 12 amino acids. The germline gives CDR1 MNHEY, CDR2 SVGEGT. The CDR3 loop is CASSRPLDTQYF. The DNA for the CDR3 is TGTGCCAGCAGTCGGCCTTTAGACACGCAGTATTTT.

The sample holds many counts of this clonotype. The rearrangement joins TRBV6-6 to TRBJ1-5, with D unresolved. With 5 bases removed from V and 0 bases from J, the gap between germline ends came to 14 bases. There are 16 residues in the CDR3. The V gene's germline CDR1 is MNHNY and CDR2 SVGAGI (reference sequence). CDR3 sequence reads: CASSRGHGDSNQPQHF. DNA of the CDR3: TGTGCCAGCAGTCGAGGCCATGGAGATAGCAATCAGCCCCAGCATTTT.

Many counts were recorded for this clonotype. V usage is TRBV25-1 and J usage is TRBJ1-2; D gene unclear. The V gene's germline CDR1 is MGHDK and CDR2 SYGVNS. Trimming cost V 4 bases and J 3 bases, with 12 bases left between them. The CDR3 extends over 14 amino acids. CDR3 protein: CASSATGSDYGYTF. CDR3 DNA sequence: TGTGCCAGCAGTGCTACCGGGTCGGACTATGGCTACACCTTC.

The J gene is TRBJ2-1, the V gene TRBV3-1; 10 bases are a match to TRBD2. J lost 9 bases, V lost 3 bases, and 8 bases had no gene match. This CDR3 is built from 15 residues. The V gene's germline CDR1 is LGHDT and CDR2 YNNKEL (reference sequence). CDR3 DNA: TGTGCCAGCAGCCAGATGCTAGCGGGAGAGAGTGAGCAGTTCTTC. It yields the protein CASSQMLAGESEQFF.

This clonotype appeared many times. The V and J genes are TRBV7-2 and TRBJ2-1; D not certain. The CDR3 is 15 residues long. In germline, CDR1 is SGHTA, CDR2 FQGNSA. Trimming pared 1 base from V and 4 bases from J, leaving 11 bases between. CDR3 loop: CASSLGVIGYNEQFF. Written as DNA, the CDR3 is TGTGCCAGCAGCTTAGGAGTTATAGGGTACAATGAGCAGTTCTTC.